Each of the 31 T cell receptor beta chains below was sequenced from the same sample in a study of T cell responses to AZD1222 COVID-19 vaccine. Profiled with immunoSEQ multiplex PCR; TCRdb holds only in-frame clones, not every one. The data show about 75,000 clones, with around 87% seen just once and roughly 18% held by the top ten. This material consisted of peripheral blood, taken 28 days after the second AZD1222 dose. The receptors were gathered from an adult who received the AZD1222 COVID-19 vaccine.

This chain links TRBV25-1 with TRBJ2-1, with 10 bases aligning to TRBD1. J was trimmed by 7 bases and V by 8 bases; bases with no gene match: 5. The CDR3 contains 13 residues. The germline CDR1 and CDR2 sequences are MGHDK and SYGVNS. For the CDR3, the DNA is TGTGCCAGCGGGGGACAGGGGTGGAATGAGCAGTTCTTC. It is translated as CASGGQGWNEQFF.

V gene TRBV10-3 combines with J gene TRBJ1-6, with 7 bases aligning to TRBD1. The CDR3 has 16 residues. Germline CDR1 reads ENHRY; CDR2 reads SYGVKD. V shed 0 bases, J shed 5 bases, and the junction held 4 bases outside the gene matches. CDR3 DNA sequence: TGTGCCATCAGTGAGTCGACAGGGATGGATAATTCACCCCTCCACTTT. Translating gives CAISESTGMDNSPLHF.

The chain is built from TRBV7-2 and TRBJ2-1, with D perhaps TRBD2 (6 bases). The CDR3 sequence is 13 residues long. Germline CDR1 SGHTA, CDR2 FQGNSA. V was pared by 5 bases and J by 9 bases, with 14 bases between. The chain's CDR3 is CASSPRSGGEQFF. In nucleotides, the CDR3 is TGTGCCAGCAGCCCTCGCTCCGGGGGTGAGCAGTTCTTC.

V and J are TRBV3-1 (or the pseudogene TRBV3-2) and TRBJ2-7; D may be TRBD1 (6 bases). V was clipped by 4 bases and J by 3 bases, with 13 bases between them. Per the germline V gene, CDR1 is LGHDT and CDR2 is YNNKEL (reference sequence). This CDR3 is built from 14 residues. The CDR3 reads CASSRRQEYYEQYF. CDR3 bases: TGTGCCAGCAGCCGACGACAGGAGTACTACGAGCAGTACTTC.

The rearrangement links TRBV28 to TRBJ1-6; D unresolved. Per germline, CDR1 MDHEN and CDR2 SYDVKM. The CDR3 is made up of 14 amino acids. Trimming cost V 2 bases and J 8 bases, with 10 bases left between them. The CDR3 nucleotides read TGTGCCAGCAGTTTACGAGGCGGATATTCACCCCTCCACTTT. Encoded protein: CASSLRGGYSPLHF. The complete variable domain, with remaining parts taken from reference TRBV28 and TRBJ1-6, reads DVKVTQSSRYLVKRTGEKVFLECVQDMDHENMFWYRQDPGLGLRLIYFSYDVKMKEKGDIPEGYSVSREKKERFSLILESASTNQTSMYLCASSLRGGYSPLHFGNGTRLTVT.

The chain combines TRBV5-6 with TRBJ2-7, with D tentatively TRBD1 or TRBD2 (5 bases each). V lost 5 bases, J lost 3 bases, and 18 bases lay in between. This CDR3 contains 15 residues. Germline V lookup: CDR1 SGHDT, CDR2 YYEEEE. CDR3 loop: CASRSLGDGDYEQYF. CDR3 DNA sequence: TGTGCCAGCAGGTCCCTGGGGGACGGTGACTACGAGCAGTACTTC.

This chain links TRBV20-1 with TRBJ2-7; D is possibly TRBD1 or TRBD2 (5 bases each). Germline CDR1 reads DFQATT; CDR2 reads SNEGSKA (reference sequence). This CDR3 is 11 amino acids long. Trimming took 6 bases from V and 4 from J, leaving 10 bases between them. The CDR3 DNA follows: TGCAGTGCCAGGGACGATTACGAGCAGTACTTC. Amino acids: CSARDDYEQYF.

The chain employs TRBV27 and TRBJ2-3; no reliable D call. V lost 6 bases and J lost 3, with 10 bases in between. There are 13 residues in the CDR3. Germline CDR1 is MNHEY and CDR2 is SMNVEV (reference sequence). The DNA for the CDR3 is TGTGCCAGCAGAGATACATCAACAGATACGCAGTATTTT. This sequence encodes CASRDTSTDTQYF.

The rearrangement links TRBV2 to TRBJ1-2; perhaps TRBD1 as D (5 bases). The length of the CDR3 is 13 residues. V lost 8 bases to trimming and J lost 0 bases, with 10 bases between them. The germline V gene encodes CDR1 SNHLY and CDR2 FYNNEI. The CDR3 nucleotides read TGTGCCAGCGGGGGGGGTGCTAACTATGGCTACACCTTC. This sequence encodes CASGGGANYGYTF. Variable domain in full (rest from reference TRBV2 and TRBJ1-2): EPEVTQTPSHQVTQMGQEVILRCVPISNHLYFYWYRQILGQKVEFLVSFYNNEISEKSEIFDDQFSVERPDGSNFTLKIRSTKLEDSAMYFCASGGGANYGYTFGSGTRLTVV.

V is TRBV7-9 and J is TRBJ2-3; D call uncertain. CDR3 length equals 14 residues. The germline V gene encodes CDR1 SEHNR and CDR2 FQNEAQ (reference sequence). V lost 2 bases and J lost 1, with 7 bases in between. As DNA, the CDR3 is TGTGCCAGCAGCTTATCTCAACGCACAGATACGCAGTATTTT. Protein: CASSLSQRTDTQYF.

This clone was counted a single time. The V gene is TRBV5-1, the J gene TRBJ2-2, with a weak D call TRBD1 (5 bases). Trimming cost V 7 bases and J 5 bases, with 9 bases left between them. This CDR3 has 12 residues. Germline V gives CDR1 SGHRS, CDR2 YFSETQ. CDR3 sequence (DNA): TGCGCCAGCCAAGGGGTGACCGGGGAGCTGTTTTTT. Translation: CASQGVTGELFF.

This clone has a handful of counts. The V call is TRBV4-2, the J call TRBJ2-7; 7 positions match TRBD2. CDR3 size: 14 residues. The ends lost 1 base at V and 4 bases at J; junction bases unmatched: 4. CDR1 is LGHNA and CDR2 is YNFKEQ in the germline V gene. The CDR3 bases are TGTGCCAGCAGCCAAGGGGGGGGAGAGTACGAGCAGTACTTC. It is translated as CASSQGGGEYEQYF.

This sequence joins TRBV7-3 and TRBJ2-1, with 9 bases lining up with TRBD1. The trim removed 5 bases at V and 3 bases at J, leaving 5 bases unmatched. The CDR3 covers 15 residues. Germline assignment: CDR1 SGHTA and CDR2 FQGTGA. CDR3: CASSATGGHYNEQFF. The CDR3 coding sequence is TGTGCCAGCAGCGCTACAGGGGGCCACTACAATGAGCAGTTCTTC. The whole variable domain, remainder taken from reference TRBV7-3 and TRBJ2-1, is GAGVSQTPSNKVTEKGKYVELRCDPISGHTALYWYRQSLGQGPEFLIYFQGTGAADDSGLPNDRFFAVRPEGSVSTLKIQRTERGDSAVYLCASSATGGHYNEQFFGPGTRLTVL.

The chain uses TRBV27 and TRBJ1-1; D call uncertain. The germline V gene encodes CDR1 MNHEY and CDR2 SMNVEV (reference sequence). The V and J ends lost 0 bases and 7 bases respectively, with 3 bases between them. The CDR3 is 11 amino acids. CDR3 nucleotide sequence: TGTGCCAGCAGTTTATCCGGTGAAGCTTTCTTT. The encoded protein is CASSLSGEAFF.

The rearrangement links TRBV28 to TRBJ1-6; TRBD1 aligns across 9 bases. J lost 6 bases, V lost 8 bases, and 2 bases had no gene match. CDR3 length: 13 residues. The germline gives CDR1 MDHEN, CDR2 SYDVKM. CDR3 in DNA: TGTGCCAGCCTGGGACAGGGTAATTCACCCCTCCACTTT. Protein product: CASLGQGNSPLHF.

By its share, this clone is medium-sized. This CDR3 is CASRNWTGSIIYEQYF. CDR3 bases: TGTGCCAGCAGGAACTGGACAGGGTCAATTATCTACGAGCAGTACTTC. The gene calls are TRBV5-4 and TRBJ2-7; 8 bases fit TRBD1. Losses at the gene ends were 5 bases for V and 3 bases for J; bases not matched to a gene: 13. CDR1 is SGHNT, CDR2 YYREEE, per germline (reference sequence). The CDR3 is made up of 16 amino acids.

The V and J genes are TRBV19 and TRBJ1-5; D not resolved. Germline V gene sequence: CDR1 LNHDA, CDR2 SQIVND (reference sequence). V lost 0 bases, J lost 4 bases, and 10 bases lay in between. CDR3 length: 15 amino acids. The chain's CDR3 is CASSIEEGWNQPQHF. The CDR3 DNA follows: TGTGCCAGTAGTATAGAGGAGGGTTGGAATCAGCCCCAGCATTTT.

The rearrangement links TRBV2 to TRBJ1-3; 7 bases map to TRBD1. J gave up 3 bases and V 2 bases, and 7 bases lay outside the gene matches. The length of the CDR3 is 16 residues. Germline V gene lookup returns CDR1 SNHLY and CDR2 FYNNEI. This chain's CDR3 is CASSEIGRGNGNTIYF. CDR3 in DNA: TGTGCCAGCAGTGAAATTGGCAGGGGGAATGGAAACACCATATATTTT.

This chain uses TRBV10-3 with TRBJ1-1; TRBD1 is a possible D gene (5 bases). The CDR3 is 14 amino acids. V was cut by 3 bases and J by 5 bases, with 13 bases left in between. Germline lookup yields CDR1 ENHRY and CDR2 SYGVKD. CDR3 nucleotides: TGTGCCATCAGTGACGGTTCGGGGGTAACTGAAGCTTTCTTT. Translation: CAISDGSGVTEAFF.

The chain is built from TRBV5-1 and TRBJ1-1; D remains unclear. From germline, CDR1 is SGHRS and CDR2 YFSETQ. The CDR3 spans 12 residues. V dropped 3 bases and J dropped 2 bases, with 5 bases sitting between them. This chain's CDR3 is CASSSANTEAFF. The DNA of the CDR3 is TGCGCCAGCAGCTCAGCTAACACTGAAGCTTTCTTT.

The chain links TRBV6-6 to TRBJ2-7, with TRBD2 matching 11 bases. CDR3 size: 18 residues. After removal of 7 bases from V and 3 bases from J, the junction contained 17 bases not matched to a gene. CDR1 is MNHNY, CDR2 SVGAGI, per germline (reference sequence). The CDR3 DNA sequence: TGTGCCAGCATTCGACTAGCGGGGCTCTTTAGAGCTAGCTACGAGCAGTACTTC. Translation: CASIRLAGLFRASYEQYF.

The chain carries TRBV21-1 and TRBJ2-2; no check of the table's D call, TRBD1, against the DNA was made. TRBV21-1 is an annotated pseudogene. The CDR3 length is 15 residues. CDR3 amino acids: CASSKGQGDTGELFF. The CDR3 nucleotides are TGTGCCAGCAGCAAGGGGCAGGGGGACACCGGGGAGCTGTTTTTT.

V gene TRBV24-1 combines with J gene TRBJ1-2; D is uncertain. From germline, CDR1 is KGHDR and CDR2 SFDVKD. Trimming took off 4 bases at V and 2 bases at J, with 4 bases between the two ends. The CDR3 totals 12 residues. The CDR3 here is CATSEANYGYTF. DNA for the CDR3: TGTGCCACCAGTGAGGCCAACTATGGCTACACCTTC.

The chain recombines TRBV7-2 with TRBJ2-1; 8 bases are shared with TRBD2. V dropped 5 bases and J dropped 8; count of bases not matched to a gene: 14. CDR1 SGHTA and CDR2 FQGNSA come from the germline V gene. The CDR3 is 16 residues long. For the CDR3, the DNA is TGTGCCAGCAGCCCACAGACGGGGGGGGGCGTCTATGAGCAGTTCTTC. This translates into CASSPQTGGGVYEQFF.

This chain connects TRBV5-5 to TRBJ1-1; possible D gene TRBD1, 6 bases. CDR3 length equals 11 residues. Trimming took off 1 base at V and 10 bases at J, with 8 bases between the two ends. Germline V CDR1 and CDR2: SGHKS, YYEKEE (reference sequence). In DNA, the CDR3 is TGTGCCAGCAGCTTGAGCAGGGGAGCTTTCTTT. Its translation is CASSLSRGAFF. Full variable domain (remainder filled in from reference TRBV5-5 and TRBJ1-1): DAGVTQSPTHLIKTRGQQVTLRCSPISGHKSVSWYQQVLGQGPQFIFQYYEKEERGRGNFPDRFSARQFPNYSSELNVNALLLGDSALYLCASSLSRGAFFGQGTRLTVV.

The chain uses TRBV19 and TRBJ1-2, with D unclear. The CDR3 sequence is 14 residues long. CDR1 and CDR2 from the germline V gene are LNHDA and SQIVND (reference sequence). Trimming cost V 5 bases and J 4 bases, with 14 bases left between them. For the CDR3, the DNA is TGTGCCAGTAGTCCGGGCCTGCGGGGCTATGGCTACACCTTC. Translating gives CASSPGLRGYGYTF.

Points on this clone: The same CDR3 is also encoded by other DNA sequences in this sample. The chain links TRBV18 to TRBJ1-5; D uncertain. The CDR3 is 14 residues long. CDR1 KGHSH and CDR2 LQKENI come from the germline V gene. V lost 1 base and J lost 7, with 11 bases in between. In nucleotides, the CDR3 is TGTGCCAGCTCACCACAAAGGGTTGGGCAGCCCCAGCATTTT. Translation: CASSPQRVGQPQHF.

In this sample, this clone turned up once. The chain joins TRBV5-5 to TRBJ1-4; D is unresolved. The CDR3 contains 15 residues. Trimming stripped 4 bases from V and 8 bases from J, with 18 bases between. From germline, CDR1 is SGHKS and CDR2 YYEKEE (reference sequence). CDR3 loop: CASSLGPPEGEKLFF. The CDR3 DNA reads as TGTGCCAGCAGCCTCGGCCCACCCGAGGGCGAAAAACTGTTTTTT.

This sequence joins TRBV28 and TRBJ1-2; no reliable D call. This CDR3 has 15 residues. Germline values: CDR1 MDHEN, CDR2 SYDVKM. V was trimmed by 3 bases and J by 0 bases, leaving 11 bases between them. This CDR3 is CASSLGRRANYGYTF. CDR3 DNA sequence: TGTGCCAGCAGTTTGGGTCGGCGGGCTAACTATGGCTACACCTTC.

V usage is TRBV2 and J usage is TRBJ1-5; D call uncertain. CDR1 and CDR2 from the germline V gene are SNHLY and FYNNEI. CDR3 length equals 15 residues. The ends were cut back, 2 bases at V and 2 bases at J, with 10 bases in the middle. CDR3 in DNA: TGTGCCAGCAGTGAAAGGACTGCGCGCAATCAGCCCCAGCATTTT. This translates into CASSERTARNQPQHF.

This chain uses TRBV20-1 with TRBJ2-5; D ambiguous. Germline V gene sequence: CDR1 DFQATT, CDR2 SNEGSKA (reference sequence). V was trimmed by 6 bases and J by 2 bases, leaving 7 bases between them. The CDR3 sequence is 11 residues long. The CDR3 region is CSAQNQETQYF. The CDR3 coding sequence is TGCAGTGCGCAGAATCAAGAGACCCAGTACTTC.